This T cell receptor beta chain was recovered during a study of CD8+CD57+ T cells in acquired aplastic anemia. Across the study: Sorted CD4+ and CD8+ cell DNA averaged 3.2 ug.

V was cut by 3 bases and J by 0 bases, with 11 bases left in between. The CDR3 runs 15 residues. This clonotype was detected a few times. Antigen unknown. The TCR beta profiling, which covered VDJ combination and CDR3 sequence, was carried out using genomic DNA as the template. TCRdb reanalysed the reads using MiXCR and keeps one entry per CDR3 protein. The top ten clones hold 1% to 1.3% of a sample with some 220,000 distinct CDR3 sequences, 30% to 40% of them seen once. Points from the study as a whole: Controls did not differ significantly from patients in CD8+ Simpson's diversity. In common between the patients and the controls were twenty-nine CD8+ CDR3 sequences.

Input material: sorted CD4+, CD8+, or CD8+CD57+ T cells (not recorded which) from PBMCs. The rearrangement uses TRBV12-3 or TRBV12-4 and TRBJ1-1, with D perhaps matching TRBD1 (5 bases). The sequence was obtained from a human donor in good health, serving as a control. The CDR3 sequence is CASSFYRILNTEAFF. CDR3 bases: TGTGCCAGCAGTTTTTACAGGATCTTGAACACTGAAGCTTTCTTT.